This is a list of T cell receptor beta chains from one sample in a study of blood T cells in healthy people across ages. TCRdb re-called the 5' RACE reads through MiXCR, storing one row per CDR3 protein. The sample records 1.5 million to 2 million distinct CDR3 sequences, under 30% being singletons. Sequenced: blood. The receptors derive from a woman aged 30 to 39 in good health. Each CDR3 is given with its conserved first and last residue. D genes are given only for firm matches. The size entry is marked missing in some rows and otherwise reads once, few, many or a size class.

D,V,size,J,DNA,CDR3
TRBD2,TRBV3-1,few,TRBJ2-3,TGTGCCAGCAGCCGAGGGACTAGCGGACAAACAGATACGCAGTATTTT,CASSRGTSGQTDTQYF
NA,TRBV20-1,NA,TRBJ2-6,TGCAGTGCTAGAGATTCACTACCGGGTGGGGCCAACGTCCTGACTTTC,CSARDSLPGGANVLTF
NA,TRBV29-1,NA,TRBJ1-1,TGCAGCGTTTGGACTCTTGAATTCTTGAACACTGAAGCTTTCTTT,CSVWTLEFLNTEAFF
NA,TRBV6-1,NA,TRBJ1-2,TGTGCCAGCAGTGAACTGCAGGGCCGGGGTGGCTACACCTTC,CASSELQGRGGYTF
TRBD1,TRBV27,NA,TRBJ2-5,TGTGCCAGCAGTTTATGGCGATACCCGGGACAGGGAGATTTCGGGACCCAGTACTTC,CASSLWRYPGQGDFGTQYF
TRBD2,TRBV2,NA,TRBJ2-1,TGTGCCAGCGGCCGACTAGCGGGCTGGCCCGACAATGAGCAGTTCTTC,CASGRLAGWPDNEQFF
TRBD1,TRBV6-6,NA,TRBJ2-6,TGTGCCAGCAGCTTTGAGGGGGCATCTGGGGCCAACGTCCTGACTTTC,CASSFEGASGANVLTF
TRBD1,TRBV11-2,NA,TRBJ2-3,TGTGCCAGCAGCCGGACAGGGGTGCGGGAAGATACGCAGTATTTT,CASSRTGVREDTQYF
NA,TRBV9,many,TRBJ2-7,TGTGCCAGCAGCGTAGAGGAGGGGGGGCCGTGCGAGCAGTACTTC,CASSVEEGGPCEQYF
NA,TRBV20-1,NA,TRBJ1-6,TGCAGTGCTAGAGAATCCCCCGGGCCCCTCCACTTT,CSARESPGPLHF
NA,TRBV15,NA,TRBJ1-2,TGTGCCACCAGCGGAGTTCCTACGACCAATAATGGCTACACCTTC,CATSGVPTTNNGYTF
NA,TRBV6-5,NA,TRBJ1-1,TGTGCCAGCAAGGCCGGAGCTGAAGCTTTCTTT,CASKAGAEAFF
NA,TRBV7-6,few,TRBJ2-7,TGTGCCAGCAGCCGAGGGGCGGGACACAACTACGAGCAGTACTTC,CASSRGAGHNYEQYF
NA,TRBV5-1,NA,TRBJ2-1,TGCGCCAGCAGCTTGGAAGTCGGAGACTCCTACAATGAGCAGTTCTTC,CASSLEVGDSYNEQFF
NA,TRBV7-2,few,TRBJ2-7,TGTGCCAGCAGCCACCAGTCCTACGAGCAGTACTTC,CASSHQSYEQYF
TRBD2,TRBV14,few,TRBJ2-1,TGTGCCAGCAGCCAGGCACTAGCGGGGGCCTACAATGAGCAGTTCTTC,CASSQALAGAYNEQFF
NA,TRBV7-2,few,TRBJ2-7,TGTGCCAGCAGTCCGGAGGGGGGCAGGCCCTACGAGCAGTACTTC,CASSPEGGRPYEQYF
TRBD1,TRBV28,NA,TRBJ2-5,TGTGCCAGCAGTGGGAGAATCCGGACAGGGGTGAGGACCCAGTACTTC,CASSGRIRTGVRTQYF
NA,TRBV10-2,NA,TRBJ1-5,TGCGCCAGCAGTGACCCCGGGACACGGACCAGTCAGCCCCAGCATTTT,CASSDPGTRTSQPQHF
TRBD1,TRBV7-2,many,TRBJ2-4,TGTGCCAGCAGCCCCCGACAGGGGTCGGGCAAAAACATTCAGTACTTC,CASSPRQGSGKNIQYF
NA,TRBV10-3,many,TRBJ2-5,TGTGCCATCAGTGAGTCGACTCGGGGGCGCTTTGAAGAGACCCAGTACTTC,CAISESTRGRFEETQYF
NA,TRBV12-3/TRBV12-4,NA,TRBJ1-2,TGTGCCAGCAGCCCTAGGAGGTCTTCCTATGGCTACACCTTC,CASSPRRSSYGYTF
TRBD1,TRBV20-1,once,TRBJ2-5,TGCAGTGCTGTCCGGGACAGGGGGGACTCTGAGCAGTACTTC,CSAVRDRGDSEQYF
TRBD2,TRBV12-3/TRBV12-4,many,TRBJ2-5,TGTGCCAGCGGACGACTAGCGGGGGGGCTCCTCCAAGAGACCCAGTACTTC,CASGRLAGGLLQETQYF
NA,TRBV2,NA,TRBJ1-2,TGTGCCAGCAGTACACAGGGTTGGGAAGGCTACACCTTC,CASSTQGWEGYTF
TRBD1,TRBV12-3/TRBV12-4,NA,TRBJ1-2,TGTGCCAGCAGACGGGACAGGGGCCACTATGGCTACACCTTC,CASRRDRGHYGYTF
TRBD2,TRBV11-2,few,TRBJ2-1,TGTGCCAGCAGCCCCACCAGCGGGGGTTTTGGGGAGCAGTTCTTC,CASSPTSGGFGEQFF
TRBD1,TRBV30,few,TRBJ1-5,TGTGCCTGGAGTGTACGTGGGGGACAGTCCGATCAGCCCCAGCATTTT,CAWSVRGGQSDQPQHF
TRBD2,TRBV7-9,many,TRBJ2-1,TGTGCCAGCAGCTTAGCTGGACCAGCGGGAACCAATGAGCAGTTCTTC,CASSLAGPAGTNEQFF
NA,TRBV20-1,NA,TRBJ2-1,TGCAGTGCTGAGAAGGGTATCCCCTACAATGAGCAGTTCTTC,CSAEKGIPYNEQFF
TRBD1,TRBV19,NA,TRBJ2-7,TGTGCCAGTAGTACCCCGGGACAGGTTAATGAGCAGTACTTC,CASSTPGQVNEQYF
NA,TRBV7-9,NA,TRBJ1-2,TGTGCCAGCAGTTCTAGCAGGGTGGCTGGCTACACCTTC,CASSSSRVAGYTF
TRBD1,TRBV25-1,few,TRBJ1-5,TGTGCCAGCAGCTCCGGGACAGGGAGAGATCAGCCCCAGCATTTT,CASSSGTGRDQPQHF
NA,TRBV7-6,NA,TRBJ2-5,TGTGCCAGCAGCTTAGTTTGGACTCCCTTAGAGACCCAGTACTTC,CASSLVWTPLETQYF
NA,TRBV7-2,NA,TRBJ2-7,TGTGCCAGCAGCTCGGTTGGGGGAGGCGGCGAGCAGTACTTC,CASSSVGGGGEQYF
NA,TRBV20-1,many,TRBJ2-1,TGCAGTCGAATGAGGGACAATGAGCAGTTCTTC,CSRMRDNEQFF
TRBD2,TRBV29-1,many,TRBJ2-3,TGCAGCGCGACTAGCGGGAGCACAGATACGCAGTATTTT,CSATSGSTDTQYF
NA,TRBV12-5,NA,TRBJ2-1,TGTGCTAGTGGCAAGGACACTGAGGATGAGCAGTTCTTC,CASGKDTEDEQFF
TRBD1,TRBV4-3,NA,TRBJ2-5,TGCGCCAGCAGCTTTTGTTACAGGGGGCGCGCCGGGTTGAGGACCCAGTACTTC,CASSFCYRGRAGLRTQYF
NA,TRBV5-1,many,TRBJ2-7,TGCGCCAGCGGACCCGAAACAGGGACGCAGTACTTC,CASGPETGTQYF
NA,TRBV3-1,many,TRBJ1-4,TGTGCCAGCAGCCTGCCTATGGGATCTAATGAAAAACTGTTTTTT,CASSLPMGSNEKLFF
NA,TRBV10-3,few,TRBJ1-1,TGTGCCATCAGTGACCGTAGCGGACTCGGTGAAGCTTTCTTT,CAISDRSGLGEAFF
TRBD1,TRBV6-1,NA,TRBJ1-1,TGTGCCAGCAGTGAACCCCAGGGGGGACAGGGTGAAGCTTTCTTT,CASSEPQGGQGEAFF
NA,TRBV10-3,many,TRBJ2-7,TGTGCCATCAGTGAGGGGAGGGGGTGGTACGAGCAGTACTTC,CAISEGRGWYEQYF
TRBD1,TRBV12-3/TRBV12-4,NA,TRBJ1-2,TGTGTCAGCAGTAACCGGGACAGGGGATATGGCTACACCTTC,CVSSNRDRGYGYTF
NA,TRBV20-1,NA,TRBJ2-2,TGCAGTGCTAGAAGTCTGGGGAACACCGGGGAGCTGTTTTTT,CSARSLGNTGELFF
NA,TRBV28,NA,TRBJ2-7,TGTGCCAGCAGTTTGATAGGGTCAGGGGTTATCCACGAGCAGTACTTC,CASSLIGSGVIHEQYF
TRBD1,TRBV7-9,NA,TRBJ1-5,TGTGCCAGCAGGTCCGGGACAGGGGGCAATCAGCCCCGGCATTTT,CASRSGTGGNQPRHF
NA,TRBV2,NA,TRBJ2-3,TGTGCCAGTCAACCCGGGACTCGCGGGGATACGCAGTATTTT,CASQPGTRGDTQYF
NA,TRBV3-1,many,TRBJ2-6,TGTGCCAGCGGATACATCTCTGGGGCCAACGTCCTGACTTTC,CASGYISGANVLTF
NA,TRBV20-1,NA,TRBJ2-3,TGCAGTGGACTACGAGGGGCTGCAGTCGCAGATACGCAGTATTTT,CSGLRGAAVADTQYF
NA,TRBV10-3,few,TRBJ1-1,TGTGCCATCAGGGAACACGGAGGAGGAACTGAAGCTTTCTTT,CAIREHGGGTEAFF
NA,TRBV4-3,many,TRBJ2-1,TGCGCCAGCAGCCAAGATGCGGCTAGCACCTACAATGAGCAGTTCTTC,CASSQDAASTYNEQFF
NA,TRBV7-9,NA,TRBJ2-5,TGTGCCAGCAGCTTAAAACGATTAGGACAAGAGACCCAGTACTTC,CASSLKRLGQETQYF
NA,TRBV29-1,many,TRBJ1-4,TGCAGCGTGGAGAGGGGCACTAATGAAAAACTGTTTTTT,CSVERGTNEKLFF